The T cell receptor (beta chain) described here comes from a study of patients and donors after allogeneic stem cell transplantation. TCRdb independently ran MiXCR on the RT-PCR reads; one entry per CDR3 protein. This table has approximately 200,000 distinct CDR3 sequences, around two fifths appearing once. The clonotype originates from a human donor who was either an allogeneic HSCT recipient or a stem cell or donor lymphocyte infusion donor (not recorded which). It is not recorded whose cells these are; they may come from a transplant donor. The source material was blood, either unsorted or a sorted T cell fraction (not recorded which).

This CDR3 reads CASSTTDTNTEAFF. The DNA for the CDR3 is TGCGCCAGCAGCACAACAGACACGAACACTGAAGCTTTCTTT. The V and J genes are TRBV5-1 and TRBJ1-1; no reliable D call. This CDR3 region has 14 residues. Looked up from germline, CDR1 is SGHRS and CDR2 is YFSETQ. V was shortened by 4 bases and J by 1 base, with 11 bases between the two germline ends. Drawing the rest from reference TRBV5-1 and TRBJ1-1, the complete variable domain is KAGVTQTPRYLIKTRGQQVTLSCSPISGHRSVSWYQQTPGQGLQFLFEYFSETQRNKGNFPGRFSGRQFSNSRSEMNVSTLELGDSALYLCASSTTDTNTEAFFGQGTRLTVV.